This section outlines one TCR beta chain sequence together with its context. Its specificity is unknown. The sample belongs to a study of cytomegalovirus exposure and HLA in healthy donors. The CDR3 consists of 17 residues. Germline lookup yields CDR1 SGHNT and CDR2 YYREEE (reference sequence). The J segment lost 2 bases and the V segment lost 4 bases, leaving 7 bases of the junction unmatched. TCRdb's copy holds only in-frame clones and misses some; the assay was immunoSEQ multiplex PCR. The data hold 97,000 or so clones, with approximately 84% observed a single time. Whole-study results and caveats: The classifier reportedly diagnosed cytomegalovirus status with high specificity and sensitivity. In vitro data verified three CMV-associated chains as specific for CMV antigens.

V is TRBV5-4 and J is TRBJ2-6; 9 bases are a match to TRBD1. The specimen was PBMCs. This TCR came from a man aged 18-30 years in good health and CMV-seropositive. The CDR3 protein is CASSAGQGMAGANVLTF. The CDR3 nucleotides read TGTGCCAGCAGCGCTGGACAGGGGATGGCTGGGGCCAACGTCCTGACTTTC.